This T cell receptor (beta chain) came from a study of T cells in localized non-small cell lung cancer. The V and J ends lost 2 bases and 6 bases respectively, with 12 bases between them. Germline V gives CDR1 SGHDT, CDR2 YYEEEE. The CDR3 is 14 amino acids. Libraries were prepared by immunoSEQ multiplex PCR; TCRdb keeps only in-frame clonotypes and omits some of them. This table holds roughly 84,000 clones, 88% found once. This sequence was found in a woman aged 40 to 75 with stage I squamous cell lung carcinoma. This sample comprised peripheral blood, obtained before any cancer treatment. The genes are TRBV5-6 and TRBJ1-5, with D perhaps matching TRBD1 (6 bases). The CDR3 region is CASSLGTYVQPQHF. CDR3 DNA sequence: TGTGCCAGCAGCTTAGGGACATATGTTCAGCCCCAGCATTTT.